Given below is one T cell receptor (beta chain) in context. This sample was taken from a study of control samples from healthy donors and cancer patients. V gave up 5 bases and J gave up 2 bases, with 10 bases separating them. The CDR3 has 14 amino acids. From germline, CDR1 is MDHEN and CDR2 SYDVKM. Clones were sequenced by immunoSEQ multiplex PCR, and TCRdb holds only the in-frame ones, with some missing. This table holds roughly 130,000 clones, over 75% found once. This TCR came from a man in his late teens or twenties in good health. The sequencing input was blood. The chain joins TRBV28 to TRBJ1-5; D uncertain. The CDR3 here is CASSRPGGNQPQHF. CDR3 sequence (DNA): TGTGCCAGCAGTCGCCCCGGGGGCAATCAGCCCCAGCATTTT.